Shown below are 13 T cell receptor beta chains from a single sample sequenced in a study of shared clonotypes between healthy human individuals. Produced via immunoSEQ multiplex PCR; TCRdb's table is partial and in-frame only. The table shows 450,000 to 600,000 clones, with 79% occurring only once. The sequencing sample was made of PBMCs. The receptors shown here come from a woman in her thirties or forties in good health. Some clones in this sample may be carry-over from other donors' samples.

V and J are TRBV29-1 and TRBJ2-3, with a weak D call TRBD1 (6 bases). V lost 0 bases and J 4 bases, leaving 11 bases between the germline ends. The V gene's germline CDR1 is SQVTM and CDR2 ANQGSEA. The CDR3 contains 14 residues. DNA for the CDR3: TGCAGCGTTGAAGACTCGGGACATGCAGATACGCAGTATTTT. This gives the protein CSVEDSGHADTQYF.

Only one count was recorded for this clone. The chain couples TRBV30 to TRBJ1-5; 8 bases map to TRBD1. The ends lost 3 bases at V and 4 bases at J; junction bases unmatched: 2. The CDR3 has 13 residues. Germline V gene sequence: CDR1 GTSNPN, CDR2 SVGIG (reference sequence). The CDR3 sequence: CAWRTGVNQPQHF. In nucleotides, the CDR3 is TGTGCCTGGAGGACAGGGGTAAATCAGCCCCAGCATTTT.

A few counts support this clone. This CDR3 is CASSERGREQYF. Written as DNA, the CDR3 is TGTGCCAGCAGTGAGCGGGGGCGGGAGCAGTACTTC. The chain carries TRBV25-1 and TRBJ2-7; maybe TRBD2 (7 bases). Trimming took off 3 bases at V and 7 bases at J, with 10 bases between the two ends. Per germline, CDR1 MGHDK and CDR2 SYGVNS. The CDR3 runs to 12 residues.

V is TRBV7-9 and J is TRBJ2-7; a weak D match, TRBD1 (5 bases). V was clipped by 3 bases and J by 0 bases, with 6 bases between them. The CDR3 runs to 13 residues. Germline V CDR1 and CDR2: SEHNR, FQNEAQ (reference sequence). The DNA of the CDR3 is TGTGCCAGCAGCTTTGACAGCTCCTACGAGCAGTACTTC. Encoded protein: CASSFDSSYEQYF.

The chain combines TRBV19 with TRBJ2-7; 11 nucleotides align to TRBD2. Germline trimming cut 6 bases from V and 3 bases from J; bases unmatched to any gene: 4. The CDR3 has 14 residues. CDR1 is LNHDA, CDR2 SQIVND, per germline (reference sequence). CDR3 amino acids: CASSATSGNYEQYF. The CDR3 nucleotides are TGTGCCAGTAGCGCGACTAGCGGGAACTACGAGCAGTACTTC.

The chain uses TRBV10-3 and TRBJ2-5; D is unresolved. This CDR3 comprises 12 residues. From germline, CDR1 is ENHRY and CDR2 SYGVKD. The V end lost 7 bases, the J end lost 5 bases, and 11 bases lay between the germline ends. The CDR3 DNA sequence: TGTGCCATCAAAGGAGATTCTGAGACCCAGTACTTC. As protein: CAIKGDSETQYF.

The chain is built from TRBV5-1 and TRBJ1-1; the D is unclear. CDR1 is SGHRS and CDR2 is YFSETQ in the germline V gene. The ends were cut back, 0 bases at V and 0 bases at J, with 12 bases in the middle. The CDR3 consists of 16 residues. The CDR3 nucleotides are TGCGCCAGCAGCTTGGCCGTAGGGAACATGAACACTGAAGCTTTCTTT. It is translated as CASSLAVGNMNTEAFF. Using reference TRBV5-1 and TRBJ1-1 for the parts outside the CDR3, the full variable domain is KAGVTQTPRYLIKTRGQQVTLSCSPISGHRSVSWYQQTPGQGLQFLFEYFSETQRNKGNFPGRFSGRQFSNSRSEMNVSTLELGDSALYLCASSLAVGNMNTEAFFGQGTRLTVV.

Points on this clone: This sample also contains other DNA sequences that code for the same CDR3. This chain's CDR3 is CASSSGQGYGYTF. The DNA of the CDR3 is TGCGCCAGCAGCTCGGGACAGGGATATGGCTACACCTTC. This chain connects TRBV5-1 to TRBJ1-2; TRBD1 matches at 9 bases. The V gene end was trimmed by 3 bases and the J gene end by 5 bases; junction bases not matched to a gene: 2. The V gene's germline CDR1 is SGHRS and CDR2 YFSETQ. This CDR3 comprises 13 residues.

The V gene is TRBV5-5, the J gene TRBJ2-2, with D possibly being TRBD2 (6 bases). Trimming took 0 bases from V and 6 from J, leaving 12 bases between them. The germline V gene has CDR1 SGHKS and CDR2 YYEKEE (reference sequence). The CDR3 covers 15 residues. The CDR3 sequence: CASSLVVTSPGELFF. CDR3 bases: TGTGCCAGCAGCTTGGTCGTGACTAGTCCCGGGGAGCTGTTTTTT.

The gene calls are TRBV6-5 and TRBJ2-3, with D possibly being TRBD2 (5 bases). Germline CDR1 MNHEY, CDR2 SVGAGI. V lost 0 bases, J lost 0 bases, and 10 bases lay in between. The CDR3 runs 16 residues. The CDR3 protein is CASSYSGLASTDTQYF. Written as DNA, the CDR3 is TGTGCCAGCAGTTACTCCGGACTTGCGAGCACAGATACGCAGTATTTT.

This sequence joins TRBV27 and TRBJ2-7, with 11 bases fitting TRBD2. The trim removed 5 bases at V and 5 bases at J, leaving 8 bases unmatched. This CDR3 spans 15 amino acids. Per germline, CDR1 MNHEY and CDR2 SMNVEV (reference sequence). CDR3 in DNA: TGTGCCAGCAGTCCTATAGCGGGAGGGTTCCACGAGCAGTACTTC. Its protein product is CASSPIAGGFHEQYF.

The J gene is TRBJ2-7, the V gene TRBV18, with D perhaps matching TRBD1 (5 bases). The CDR3 has 13 residues. V was trimmed by 3 bases and J by 0 bases, leaving 6 bases between them. The germline CDR1 and CDR2 sequences are KGHSH and LQKENI. CDR3 coding DNA: TGTGCCAGCTCACCGACAGTCTCCTACGAGCAGTACTTC. It translates to CASSPTVSYEQYF.

The chain recombines TRBV7-3 with TRBJ2-4, with TRBD2 identical over 7 bases. CDR3 length: 15 amino acids. V dropped 5 bases and J dropped 0; count of bases not matched to a gene: 4. Germline lookup yields CDR1 SGHTA and CDR2 FQGTGA. The CDR3 DNA follows: TGTGCCAGCAGCATAAGCGGGACAGCCAAAAACATTCAGTACTTC. This sequence encodes CASSISGTAKNIQYF.